Listed below are T cell receptor beta chains from one sample, sequenced in a study of PD-1 blockade in classical Hodgkin lymphoma. Clones were read by immunoSEQ multiplex PCR, and TCRdb kept only the in-frame ones, dropping some. The sample carries tens of thousands of clones, roughly 87% recorded once. The starting material was peripheral blood mononuclear cells (PBMCs), obtained before the fourth cycle of nivolumab. The receptor set was obtained from a human donor with classical Hodgkin lymphoma. CDR3s include the opening cysteine and the closing phenylalanine or tryptophan. The order of the fields is V gene, D gene, J gene, clone size, CDR3 DNA, CDR3 protein. A D gene is named only where the DNA matches it firmly. For some rows the clone size is stated as once, few or many, or as a class when expanded; others skip it.

TRBV6-6,TRBD1,TRBJ1-2,once,TGTGCCAGCAGTGGGACAGGGACAGGGGGCTACACCTTC,CASSGTGTGGYTF
TRBV5-1,.,TRBJ1-4,.,TGCGCCAGCAGCTTGACCGGGACCGAGAATGAAAAACTGTTTTTT,CASSLTGTENEKLFF
TRBV5-1,.,TRBJ2-1,.,TGCGCCAGCAGCTCTATTAGCGGTTCCTACAATGAGCAGTTCTTC,CASSSISGSYNEQFF
TRBV19,TRBD2,TRBJ2-2,.,TGTGCCAGTAGTATCCGAGCGGGGGCGAACACCGGGGAGCTGTTTTTT,CASSIRAGANTGELFF
TRBV5-1,TRBD1,TRBJ1-3,.,TGCGCCAGCAGCCCAGGACAGGGGGAAAACACCATATATTTT,CASSPGQGENTIYF
TRBV28,TRBD1,TRBJ2-1,.,TGTGCCAGCAGTTTCGGGGCAGGGGGCCCCCTGGAGCAGTTCTTC,CASSFGAGGPLEQFF
TRBV10-3,TRBD1,TRBJ2-7,.,TGTGCCATCAGTGCCGCGACAGGGGGCAAAGTCTACGAGCAGTACTTC,CAISAATGGKVYEQYF
TRBV18,TRBD1,TRBJ1-2,.,TGTGCCAGCTCACCCCTAGGGGGCCAGGCCTATGGCTACACCTTC,CASSPLGGQAYGYTF
TRBV19,.,TRBJ1-1,few,TGTGCCAGTAGACCGTCCTCGTTGAACACTGAAGCTTTCTTT,CASRPSSLNTEAFF
TRBV5-1,.,TRBJ1-1,.,TGCGCCAGCAGCTTGGAAGCGATGGGACGGACTGAAGCTTTCTTT,CASSLEAMGRTEAFF
TRBV6-6,.,TRBJ2-2,.,TGTGCCAGCAGTATTAACACCGGGGAGCTGTTTTTT,CASSINTGELFF
TRBV25-1,.,TRBJ1-1,.,TGTGCCAGCAGTGAATCCGACAGATTAGAAGCTTTCTTT,CASSESDRLEAFF
TRBV30,.,TRBJ2-5,.,TGTGCCTGGAGTGCCGTCCTCCCAGGGTTGGAAGAGACCCAGTACTTC,CAWSAVLPGLEETQYF
TRBV27,.,TRBJ2-1,few,TGTGCCAGCAGTTTTTTTCCCTACAGGTCCTACAATGAGCAGTTCTTC,CASSFFPYRSYNEQFF
TRBV6-1,.,TRBJ1-2,.,TGTGCCAGCAGTGCAAACCCAGGGGCTACTCCCTATGGCTACACCTTC,CASSANPGATPYGYTF
TRBV5-4,TRBD2,TRBJ2-3,.,TGTGCCAGCAGCCCGCCGGGACTATCAAACACAGATACGCAGTATTTT,CASSPPGLSNTDTQYF
TRBV10-1,.,TRBJ1-5,few,TGCGCCAGCAGACCAACGGCGAACAGGGATTGGCGTTTCAATCAGCCCCAGCATTTT,CASRPTANRDWRFNQPQHF
TRBV5-1,TRBD1,TRBJ1-4,few,TGCGCCAGCAGCGAAACCGGGACAGGGGCTGAAAAACTGTTTTTT,CASSETGTGAEKLFF
TRBV7-9,.,TRBJ2-5,.,TGTGCCAGCAGCTTAGCGCTGGGTGGTAGGCGGGAGACCCAGTACTTC,CASSLALGGRRETQYF
TRBV6-6,.,TRBJ1-6,.,TGTGCCATTTCACAGGGCCTCTATAATTCACCCCTCCACTTT,CAISQGLYNSPLHF
TRBV11-2,TRBD2,TRBJ2-7,.,TGTGCCAGCAGCTTTCTAGCGGGAGACTCCTACGAGCAGTACTTC,CASSFLAGDSYEQYF
TRBV4-1,TRBD2,TRBJ2-3,.,TGCGCCAGCAGCCAGAGAAGCGGGGGGGCAGATACGCAGTATTTT,CASSQRSGGADTQYF
TRBV2,.,TRBJ2-3,.,TGTGCCAGCAAAGGCGGCAGATCCACAGATACGCAGTATTTT,CASKGGRSTDTQYF
TRBV5-1,.,TRBJ2-3,.,TGCGCCAGCAGCGTGCGGGCCAGCACAGATACGCAGTATTTT,CASSVRASTDTQYF
TRBV5-6,.,TRBJ2-4,.,TGTGCCAGCAGCTTTATAGGAGGGATTCAAAACATTCAGTACTTC,CASSFIGGIQNIQYF
TRBV6-5,TRBD2,TRBJ2-2,.,TGTGCCAGCAGTTACTCGACCGGGACTAGGCCCGGGGAGCTGTTTTTT,CASSYSTGTRPGELFF
TRBV5-1,.,TRBJ1-5,.,TGCGCCAGCAGCCTGGGGGGCGGACAGCCCCAGCATTTT,CASSLGGGQPQHF
TRBV5-1,TRBD1,TRBJ2-7,few,TGCGCCAGCAGCGCTACGGGACAGGGAGCCTACGAGCAGTACTTC,CASSATGQGAYEQYF
TRBV10-3,.,TRBJ1-2,.,TGTGCCATCAGTGGGGGTATTTTGGGGGGCATTCCACCCGAAGCTAACTATGGCTACACCTTC,CAISGGILGGIPPEANYGYTF
TRBV28,TRBD1,TRBJ1-5,.,TGTGCCAGCAGTTTCCAGGGGGCTCGAGGAAATCAGCCCCAGCATTTT,CASSFQGARGNQPQHF
TRBV7-2,TRBD1,TRBJ2-7,.,TGTGCCAGCAGCTTAGCGGGACAGGGTAGTCAGTACTTC,CASSLAGQGSQYF
TRBV25-1,.,TRBJ1-1,.,TGTGCCAGCTCAGACAAGAACACTGAAGCTTTCTTT,CASSDKNTEAFF
TRBV6-5,TRBD2,TRBJ2-7,.,TGTGCCAGCAGTTACTCGAGCCTAGCGGGTGACGAGCAGTACTTC,CASSYSSLAGDEQYF
TRBV29-1,TRBD1,TRBJ1-1,few,TGCAGCGTGCTGACAGGGACCAACACTGAAGCTTTCTTT,CSVLTGTNTEAFF